Below, 25 T cell receptor beta chains from the same sample are listed, as sequenced in a study of lymphopenia after photon versus proton radiotherapy. Sequencing used immunoSEQ multiplex PCR; TCRdb keeps in-frame clones, though not all of them. Among 68,000 or so clones listed, approximately 91% were seen once. The sequencing used peripheral blood, collected from a patient treated with photon-based radiotherapy. These receptors originate from a woman in her 70s with pancreatic cancer.

The chain carries TRBV7-8 and TRBJ2-7; D is ambiguous. The ends were cut back, 1 base at V and 6 bases at J, with 13 bases in the middle. The CDR3 consists of 14 residues. Per the germline V gene, CDR1 is SGHVS and CDR2 is FQNEAQ. The CDR3 region has the DNA TGTGCCAGCAGCTTAGATTTAGGGATAGGCGAGCAGTACTTC. Translated: CASSLDLGIGEQYF.

This sequence joins TRBV14 and TRBJ2-7; D not resolved. The germline gives CDR1 SGHDN, CDR2 FVKESK. Trimming shortened V by 0 bases and J by 1 base, and 16 bases separated the two germline ends. The CDR3 totals 17 residues. Here the CDR3 reads CASSQDEGQVGSYEQYF. DNA of the CDR3: TGTGCCAGCAGCCAAGATGAAGGGCAGGTTGGGTCCTACGAGCAGTACTTC.

CDR3 sequence reads: CASSQEQTQYF. The CDR3 DNA is TGTGCCAGCAGCCAAGAACAGACCCAGTACTTC. The gene calls are TRBV4-2 and TRBJ2-5, with D unresolved. The CDR3 contains 11 residues. Trimming removed 0 bases at V and 6 bases at J, with 2 bases between. Germline CDR1 is LGHNA and CDR2 is YNFKEQ.

The chain recombines TRBV4-2 with TRBJ2-1, with 10 bases identical to TRBD2. The junction had 6 bases not matched to a gene; V was cut back by 4 bases and J by 0 bases. Germline loops: CDR1 LGHNA, CDR2 YNFKEQ. The CDR3 extends over 17 amino acids. The CDR3 nucleotides read TGTGCCAGCAGCCCGAGGACTAGCGGAAGCTCCTACAATGAGCAGTTCTTC. Protein: CASSPRTSGSSYNEQFF.

The V gene is TRBV14, the J gene TRBJ1-5; maybe TRBD1 (5 bases). The V end lost 5 bases, the J end lost 10 bases, and 12 bases lay between the germline ends. Germline V gives CDR1 SGHDN, CDR2 FVKESK. The CDR3 is 12 amino acids. The CDR3 protein is CASSSSRGPQHF. The DNA of the CDR3 is TGTGCCAGCAGCTCCTCTAGGGGTCCCCAGCATTTT.

The chain employs TRBV11-1 and TRBJ2-3; D tentatively reads TRBD1 or TRBD2 (5 bases each). V was cut by 1 base and J by 3 bases, with 11 bases left in between. Germline V gene lookup returns CDR1 SGHAT and CDR2 FQDESV (reference sequence). This CDR3 comprises 15 residues. The CDR3 sequence is CASSLGEGWTDTQYF. CDR3 in DNA: TGTGCCAGCAGCTTAGGTGAGGGGTGGACAGATACGCAGTATTTT.

The V and J genes are TRBV12-5 and TRBJ2-3, with TRBD1 matching over 7 bases. After removal of 4 bases from V and 9 bases from J, the junction contained 7 bases not matched to a gene. The V gene's germline CDR1 is LGHNT and CDR2 FRNRAP. CDR3 size: 13 residues. CDR3 DNA sequence: TGTGCTAGTGGTTCGACAGGGCAGGGGACGCAGTATTTT. This encodes CASGSTGQGTQYF. Full variable domain (missing parts from reference TRBV12-5 and TRBJ2-3): DARVTQTPRHKVTEMGQEVTMRCQPILGHNTVFWYRQTMMQGLELLAYFRNRAPLDDSGMPKDRFSAEMPDATLATLKIQPSEPRDSAVYFCASGSTGQGTQYFGPGTRLTVL.

The chain couples TRBV6-1 to TRBJ2-1, with 12 bases aligning to TRBD2. This CDR3 comprises 15 residues. V shed 6 bases and J 8 bases; nucleotides not matched to a gene: 8. The germline V gene has CDR1 MNHNS and CDR2 SASEGT. DNA of the CDR3: TGTGCCAGCAGGTTTTCGACTAGCGGGAGCGATGAGCAGTTCTTC. It is translated as CASRFSTSGSDEQFF.

This chain uses TRBV27 with TRBJ2-3, with D unclear. V lost 0 bases to trimming and J lost 6 bases, with 10 bases between them. From germline, CDR1 is MNHEY and CDR2 SMNVEV (reference sequence). The CDR3 sequence is 14 residues long. Written as DNA, the CDR3 is TGTGCCAGCAGTTTATCCGCCTCCGGGGATACGCAGTATTTT. As protein: CASSLSASGDTQYF.

The chain couples TRBV9 to TRBJ2-1, with TRBD2 matching 9 bases. CDR1 SGDLS and CDR2 YYNGEE come from the germline V gene. The V gene end was trimmed by 6 bases and the J gene end by 8 bases; junction bases not matched to a gene: 9. The CDR3 covers 14 residues. The CDR3 coding sequence is TGTGCCAGCACGGCGGGAGGGCCTAGGGATGAGCAGTTCTTC. It is translated as CASTAGGPRDEQFF.

The chain employs TRBV7-9 and TRBJ2-7; 8 bases align to TRBD2. The germline gives CDR1 SEHNR, CDR2 FQNEAQ (reference sequence). V shed 7 bases and J 6 bases; nucleotides not matched to a gene: 8. This CDR3 has 13 residues. In DNA, the CDR3 is TGTGCCAGCAAGGCGGGAGGACCGTCCGAGCAGTACTTC. This gives the protein CASKAGGPSEQYF.

The gene calls are TRBV18 and TRBJ2-4; no clear D. From germline, CDR1 is KGHSH and CDR2 LQKENI. The CDR3 extends over 13 amino acids. The V and J ends lost 2 bases and 1 base respectively, with 3 bases between them. CDR3 loop: CASSPGAKNIQYF. The DNA for the CDR3 is TGTGCCAGCTCACCAGGGGCCAAAAACATTCAGTACTTC.

DNA for the CDR3: TGTGCCAGCAGTGGAATGGTAGCGGGCACAGATACGCAGTATTTT. This gives the protein CASSGMVAGTDTQYF. J is TRBJ2-3 and V is TRBV9, with a possible D match to TRBD2 (6 bases). This CDR3 has 15 amino acids. V dropped 5 bases and J dropped 1 base, with 14 bases sitting between them. Germline lookup yields CDR1 SGDLS and CDR2 YYNGEE.

V gene TRBV5-1 combines with J gene TRBJ2-3; D call uncertain. Trimming pared 0 bases from V and 5 bases from J, leaving 7 bases between. The CDR3 contains 13 residues. The germline V gene encodes CDR1 SGHRS and CDR2 YFSETQ. The CDR3 region has the DNA TGCGCCAGCAGCTTGGCTGGGGAAGATACGCAGTATTTT. Its translation is CASSLAGEDTQYF.

The chain combines TRBV19 with TRBJ1-5, with TRBD1 identical over 10 bases. Germline V lookup: CDR1 LNHDA, CDR2 SQIVND (reference sequence). This CDR3 region has 15 residues. V trimming: 4 bases; J trimming: 10 bases; junction bases outside the gene matches: 10. In DNA, the CDR3 is TGTGCCAGTAGTACAGCCGGGACAGGGGATAATCCCCAGCATTTT. It translates to CASSTAGTGDNPQHF.

This chain connects TRBV5-1 to TRBJ2-1, with 8 bases aligning to TRBD1. The CDR3 runs 16 residues. Trimming cost V 3 bases and J 0 bases; bases outside gene matches: 5. Germline-derived CDR1 and CDR2 are SGHRS and YFSETQ. The CDR3 bases are TGCGCCAGCAGCTCGGGACAGGAAAACTCCTACAATGAGCAGTTCTTC. Its translation: CASSSGQENSYNEQFF.

V gene TRBV18 combines with J gene TRBJ2-3, with TRBD2 identical over 7 bases. CDR1 and CDR2 from the germline V gene are KGHSH and LQKENI. CDR3 length equals 13 residues. Losses at the gene ends were 0 bases for V and 9 bases for J; bases not matched to a gene: 3. DNA for the CDR3: TGTGCCAGCTCACCACCCCCGGGAGGAACGCAGTATTTT. It encodes CASSPPPGGTQYF.

This clone was observed a few times. This chain links TRBV7-2 with TRBJ1-2, with D possibly being TRBD1 (6 bases). Trimming shortened V by 5 bases and J by 7 bases, and 20 bases separated the two germline ends. Germline V CDR1 and CDR2: SGHTA, FQGNSA. There are 15 residues in the CDR3. As DNA, the CDR3 is TGTGCCAGCAGCCCGGCAGCCGGGGGGCAGGGTGGCTACACCTTC. Protein: CASSPAAGGQGGYTF. Full variable domain (missing parts from reference TRBV7-2 and TRBJ1-2): GAGVSQSPSNKVTEKGKDVELRCDPISGHTALYWYRQSLGQGLEFLIYFQGNSAPDKSGLPSDRFSAERTGGSVSTLTIQRTQQEDSAVYLCASSPAAGGQGGYTFGSGTRLTVV.

CDR3 region: CASSALGGTDYGYTF. CDR3 DNA sequence: TGTGCCAGCAGTGCCTTAGGGGGGACTGACTATGGCTACACCTTC. The gene calls are TRBV25-1 and TRBJ1-2, with D possibly being TRBD1 (6 bases). The CDR3 has 15 amino acids. The germline V gene has CDR1 MGHDK and CDR2 SYGVNS. Trimming removed 4 bases from V and 3 bases from J, with 15 bases in between.

V usage is TRBV5-6 and J usage is TRBJ2-4; 7 nucleotides align to TRBD2. V shed 0 bases, J shed 9 bases, and the junction held 3 bases outside the gene matches. This CDR3 has 13 residues. Looked up from germline, CDR1 is SGHDT and CDR2 is YYEEEE. The CDR3 sequence is CASSLDGGGIQYF. Written as DNA, the CDR3 is TGTGCCAGCAGCTTGGACGGCGGGGGCATTCAGTACTTC. Variable domain in full (rest from reference TRBV5-6 and TRBJ2-4): DAGVTQSPTHLIKTRGQQVTLRCSPKSGHDTVSWYQQALGQGPQFIFQYYEEEERQRGNFPDRFSGHQFPNYSSELNVNALLLGDSALYLCASSLDGGGIQYFGAGTRLSVL.

The V call is TRBV2, the J call TRBJ2-1; 9 bases map to TRBD2. CDR3 length equals 15 residues. The trim removed 7 bases at V and 2 bases at J, leaving 6 bases unmatched. Per the germline V gene, CDR1 is SNHLY and CDR2 is FYNNEI. CDR3 sequence (DNA): TGTGCCAGCAAAATCCTAGCGGGACCCTACAATGAGCAGTTCTTC. Protein: CASKILAGPYNEQFF.

The chain recombines TRBV28 with TRBJ2-1; D possibly corresponds to TRBD2 (6 bases). The V end was cut by 7 bases, the J end by 2 bases, with 15 bases between. In germline, CDR1 is MDHEN, CDR2 SYDVKM. This CDR3 spans 15 amino acids. CDR3 sequence (DNA): TGTGCCAGCATTAGGCCTAGCGCGCCCTACAATGAGCAGTTCTTC. Amino acids: CASIRPSAPYNEQFF. Full variable domain (remainder filled in from reference TRBV28 and TRBJ2-1): DVKVTQSSRYLVKRTGEKVFLECVQDMDHENMFWYRQDPGLGLRLIYFSYDVKMKEKGDIPEGYSVSREKKERFSLILESASTNQTSMYLCASIRPSAPYNEQFFGPGTRLTVL.

This chain joins TRBV5-1 and TRBJ2-7; the match to TRBD2 covers 9 bases. The trim removed 0 bases at V and 3 bases at J, leaving 1 base unmatched. The CDR3 consists of 14 residues. In germline, CDR1 is SGHRS, CDR2 YFSETQ. DNA of the CDR3: TGCGCCAGCAGCTTGGGACTAGCGGACTACGAGCAGTACTTC. Amino acids: CASSLGLADYEQYF.

The gene calls are TRBV9 and TRBJ2-1; 7 positions agree with TRBD2. The CDR3 has 16 amino acids. V gave up 0 bases and J gave up 4 bases; unmatched junction bases: 7. The germline CDR1 and CDR2 sequences are SGDLS and YYNGEE. DNA for the CDR3: TGTGCCAGCAGCGTAGTTACGTCTAGCGGTTACAATGAGCAGTTCTTC. This gives the protein CASSVVTSSGYNEQFF.

In this sample, this clone turned up a few times. The chain has TRBV19 and TRBJ2-5; D gene ambiguous. Trimming removed 8 bases at V and 3 bases at J, with 7 bases between. This CDR3 region has 11 residues. In germline, CDR1 is LNHDA, CDR2 SQIVND (reference sequence). Here the CDR3 DNA reads TGTGCCAGTGGATGGGAAGAGACCCAGTACTTC. Protein sequence: CASGWEETQYF.